Given below is one T cell receptor beta chain in context. V shed 1 base, J shed 2 bases, and the junction held 2 bases outside the gene matches. This CDR3 comprises 15 residues. Germline V gives CDR1 SGHNT, CDR2 YENEEA. Per the original data handling: The authors estimated nucleated cell counts from reference gene primer amplification. Libraries were prepared by immunoSEQ multiplex PCR; TCRdb keeps only in-frame clonotypes and omits some of them. That table supplies the V and J calls and clone size; D and trimming were determined from the DNA. The sample carries a few hundred thousand clones, roughly 89% recorded once. This record comes from a study of blood T cell repertoires in COVID-19. Study-wide context: COVID-19 samples, acute and convalescent, were from the United States, Italy and Spain. Nucleic acid was either cDNA or gDNA, and it came from T cells, B-cell-depleted T cells, or PBMCs.

Source material: peripheral blood. The chain employs TRBV11-3 and TRBJ2-5; 9 bases are shared with TRBD2. This clonotype was sampled from a man aged 30 to 39 with acute or convalescent COVID-19. The CDR3 DNA follows: TGTGCCAGCAGCTTAGGACTAGCGGAGCAAGAGACCCAGTACTTC. The encoded protein is CASSLGLAEQETQYF.